The 27 T cell receptor beta chains below come from one sample, sequenced in a study of human T cells and chemical hapten exposure. Treatment meaning: therapeutic diphenylcyclopropenone sensitization with weekly scalp DPC. Individual cDNA molecules had unique molecular identifiers attached to them by the library. Via MiXCR, TCRdb re-called the reads, giving one row per CDR3 protein. The repertoire holds about 3,300 distinct CDR3 sequences, with around 52% as singletons. The sequencing used whole blood, collected before DPC sensitization or 2, 6, or about 24 weeks after (not recorded which). These TCRs come from an adult with alopecia areata. Some clones in this sample may be carry-over from other donors' samples. This table probably holds off-target reads from a library built for another chain.

This rearrangement joins TRBV6-6 to TRBJ2-3; 7 bases align to TRBD2. V shed 4 bases and J 0 bases; nucleotides not matched to a gene: 13. Germline V gene sequence: CDR1 MNHNY, CDR2 SVGAGI (reference sequence). The CDR3 is made up of 18 amino acids. The CDR3 DNA reads as TGTGCCAGCAGTTCCCTCTTTCGGGAGCGGGGCAGCACAGATACGCAGTATTTT. Translated, it gives CASSSLFRERGSTDTQYF.

The V and J genes are TRBV11-2 and TRBJ2-5, with 15 nucleotides matching TRBD2. Per the germline V gene, CDR1 is SGHAT and CDR2 is FQNNGV. CDR3 length: 17 amino acids. Unmatched junction bases numbered 5, after V lost 2 bases and J lost 4 bases. The CDR3 spells CASSLFGTSGGRETQYF. Here the CDR3 DNA reads TGTGCCAGCAGCTTATTCGGGACTAGCGGGGGGAGAGAGACCCAGTACTTC.

The chain carries TRBV29-1 and TRBJ2-5; 8 nucleotides align to TRBD2. With 3 bases clipped from V and 5 bases from J, the junction kept 8 bases outside the gene matches. This CDR3 spans 14 amino acids. CDR1 and CDR2 from the germline V gene are SQVTM and ANQGSEA. CDR3 DNA: TGCAGCGTTGATTACGGGACTAGGCGGGAGACCCAGTACTTC. It yields the protein CSVDYGTRRETQYF.

The chain combines TRBV6-5 with TRBJ2-1; D assignment may be TRBD1 or TRBD2 (5 bases each). Trimming took 2 bases from V and 7 from J, leaving 12 bases between them. This CDR3 contains 14 residues. Germline V gene lookup returns CDR1 MNHEY and CDR2 SVGAGI. DNA of the CDR3: TGTGCCAGCAGTTACAACAGATGGGGGAATGAGCAGTTCTTC. It codes for CASSYNRWGNEQFF.

This clonotype was seen a handful of times. This chain joins TRBV7-6 and TRBJ2-7; D not certain. The germline V gene has CDR1 SGHVS and CDR2 FNYEAQ. V was shortened by 0 bases and J by 5 bases, with 5 bases between the two germline ends. This CDR3 contains 12 residues. The DNA for the CDR3 is TGTGCCAGCAGCTTAGCACAAGACGAGCAGTACTTC. This encodes CASSLAQDEQYF.

The rearrangement uses TRBV21-1 and TRBJ2-1. TRBV21-1 is noted as a pseudogene. The CDR3 runs 15 residues. CDR3 protein: CASSARFLPYNEQFF. CDR3 DNA: TGTGCCAGCAGCGCTCGGTTTCTCCCCTACAATGAGCAGTTCTTC.

This clonotype has more than one count but fewer than ten. This chain joins TRBV7-9 and TRBJ2-3; D is unresolved. Germline CDR1 SEHNR, CDR2 FQNEAQ (reference sequence). CDR3 size: 15 residues. V gave up 0 bases and J gave up 4 bases, with 11 bases separating them. The CDR3 reads CASSLAHSYADTQYF. The CDR3 DNA is TGTGCCAGCAGCTTAGCGCACTCCTATGCAGATACGCAGTATTTT.

V is TRBV10-3 and J is TRBJ2-3, with TRBD2 matching 16 bases. Trimming took 7 bases from V and 6 from J; bases not matched to a gene: 7. The CDR3 runs to 16 residues. The germline V gene encodes CDR1 ENHRY and CDR2 SYGVKD. In DNA form, the CDR3 reads TGTGCCATCACCTCGGGACTAGCGGGGGGGAGCGATACGCAGTATTTT. Translation gives CAITSGLAGGSDTQYF.

The chain has TRBV2 and TRBJ2-3; D unclear. There are 14 residues in the CDR3. Trimming cost V 5 bases and J 2 bases, with 11 bases left between them. The germline V gene has CDR1 SNHLY and CDR2 FYNNEI. The DNA for the CDR3 is TGTGCCAGCAGTTCAAACCTTCCCACAGATACGCAGTATTTT. Its translation is CASSSNLPTDTQYF.

This rearrangement joins TRBV12-5 to TRBJ1-4; no firm D call. Germline CDR1 is LGHNT and CDR2 is FRNRAP. The germline V and J ends were trimmed by 3 bases and 0 bases, with 2 bases remaining between them. This CDR3 is 13 amino acids long. CDR3 DNA sequence: TGTGCTAGTGGTTTTGCAACTAATGAAAAACTGTTTTTT. Protein: CASGFATNEKLFF.

The J gene is TRBJ2-3, the V gene TRBV7-2; D may be TRBD1 (5 bases). The ends were cut back, 6 bases at V and 0 bases at J, with 10 bases in the middle. The CDR3 loop spans 14 amino acids. Per germline, CDR1 SGHTA and CDR2 FQGNSA. Here the CDR3 reads CASSGAHSTDTQYF. CDR3 in DNA: TGTGCCAGCAGTGGGGCCCATAGCACAGATACGCAGTATTTT.

The rearrangement joins TRBV18 to TRBJ2-3; TRBD2 matches at 8 bases. CDR3 size: 14 residues. With V trimmed by 4 bases and J by 4 bases, 4 bases remained unmatched. CDR1 is KGHSH, CDR2 LQKENI, per germline. CDR3 loop: CASSLRTSSDTQYF. The CDR3 nucleotides are TGTGCCAGCTCACTCCGGACTAGCTCAGATACGCAGTATTTT. Together with reference TRBV18 and TRBJ2-3, the CDR3 gives the full variable domain: NAGVMQNPRHLVRRRGQEARLRCSPMKGHSHVYWYRQLPEEGLKFMVYLQKENIIDESGMPKERFSAEFPKEGPSILRIQQVVRGDSAAYFCASSLRTSSDTQYFGPGTRLTVL.

This chain joins TRBV19 and TRBJ1-5; 7 bases align to TRBD1. In germline, CDR1 is LNHDA, CDR2 SQIVND (reference sequence). V shed 3 bases and J 10 bases; nucleotides not matched to a gene: 9. The CDR3 has 14 residues. CDR3 nucleotide sequence: TGTGCCAGTAGTATGGGACAGCTTAATGGACCCCAGCATTTT. It encodes CASSMGQLNGPQHF.

The chain couples TRBV5-6 to TRBJ2-1, with D unclear. The V gene's germline CDR1 is SGHDT and CDR2 YYEEEE. CDR3 length: 15 residues. Trimming removed 1 base from V and 0 bases from J, with 8 bases in between. The CDR3 loop is CASSLSISSYNEQFF. The CDR3 DNA is TGTGCCAGCAGCTTGTCTATAAGCTCCTACAATGAGCAGTTCTTC.

This clonotype was seen a handful of times. V and J are TRBV3-1 and TRBJ2-5; D is uncertain. CDR1 is LGHDT and CDR2 is YNNKEL in the germline V gene (reference sequence). The CDR3 extends over 15 amino acids. Deletions cut 0 bases from V and 9 bases from J, with 17 bases between. The CDR3 sequence is CASSQDVANARAQYF. The DNA of the CDR3 is TGTGCCAGCAGCCAAGATGTGGCCAACGCACGGGCCCAGTACTTC.

V is TRBV7-6 and J is TRBJ2-1; 11 bases map to TRBD2. Unmatched junction bases numbered 5, after V lost 0 bases and J lost 4 bases. Looked up from germline, CDR1 is SGHVS and CDR2 is FNYEAQ. The CDR3 consists of 17 residues. The CDR3 coding sequence is TGTGCCAGCAGCTTAGCTATAGCGGGAGGGGTATACAATGAGCAGTTCTTC. As protein: CASSLAIAGGVYNEQFF.

Here the CDR3 reads CASSLRLAGPTDTQYF. Written as DNA, the CDR3 is TGCGCCAGCAGCTTGAGACTAGCGGGGCCCACAGATACGCAGTATTTT. The chain links TRBV5-1 to TRBJ2-3; 11 bases agree with TRBD2. The CDR3 consists of 16 residues. The germline V gene encodes CDR1 SGHRS and CDR2 YFSETQ. V shed 1 base, J shed 2 bases, and the junction held 3 bases outside the gene matches.

The chain employs TRBV16 and TRBJ1-5, with 8 bases identical to TRBD1. After removal of 2 bases from V and 4 bases from J, the junction contained 1 base not matched to a gene. Germline loops: CDR1 KGHSY, CDR2 FQNENV. The CDR3 loop spans 14 amino acids. Here the CDR3 reads CASSQTGGNQPQHF. The CDR3 region has the DNA TGTGCCAGCAGCCAAACAGGGGGGAATCAGCCCCAGCATTTT. Together with reference TRBV16 and TRBJ1-5, the CDR3 gives the full variable domain: GEEVAQTPKHLVRGEGQKAKLYCAPIKGHSYVFWYQQVLKNEFKFLISFQNENVFDETGMPKERFSAKCLPNSPCSLEIQATKLEDSAVYFCASSQTGGNQPQHFGDGTRLSIL.

The V call is TRBV11-2, the J call TRBJ2-3, with 12 bases lining up with TRBD2. J lost 6 bases, V lost 5 bases, and 12 bases had no gene match. The CDR3 runs to 17 residues. Germline CDR1 reads SGHAT; CDR2 reads FQNNGV. The CDR3 loop is CASSTRTSGVPRDTQYF. CDR3 nucleotide sequence: TGTGCCAGCAGCACCCGGACTAGCGGGGTACCCCGGGATACGCAGTATTTT.

This CDR3 reads CASSKTSAASPFF. CDR3 in DNA: TGTGCCAGCAGTAAGACTAGCGCCGCGTCTCCGTTCTTC. The chain employs TRBV6-5 and TRBJ2-1; 8 nucleotides align to TRBD2. CDR1 and CDR2 from the germline V gene are MNHEY and SVGAGI. The CDR3 has 13 amino acids. V was pared by 5 bases and J by 15 bases, with 12 bases of the junction left unmatched.

This clonotype has only a few counts. This sequence joins TRBV3-1 and TRBJ2-3; D is unclear. V was trimmed by 3 bases and J by 7 bases, leaving 11 bases between them. The CDR3 has 13 residues. Germline V gives CDR1 LGHDT, CDR2 YNNKEL (reference sequence). The CDR3 coding sequence is TGTGCCAGCAGCCAGGGGATGGGGAATACGCAGTATTTT. It specifies CASSQGMGNTQYF.

This clonotype was picked up one time. J is TRBJ2-1 and V is TRBV10-3, with 7 bases lining up with TRBD2. Germline V gives CDR1 ENHRY, CDR2 SYGVKD. The trim removed 2 bases at V and 2 bases at J, leaving 6 bases unmatched. The CDR3 has 16 amino acids. The CDR3 is CAISEPGLHTYNEQFF. Written as DNA, the CDR3 is TGTGCCATCAGTGAGCCGGGACTACATACCTACAATGAGCAGTTCTTC.

This chain links TRBV5-1 with TRBJ2-5; D is perhaps TRBD2 (6 bases). CDR3 size: 13 residues. Trimming removed 4 bases from V and 3 bases from J, with 10 bases in between. Germline CDR1 is SGHRS and CDR2 is YFSETQ. The CDR3 spells CASSGDWEETQYF. CDR3 nucleotides: TGCGCCAGCAGCGGGGACTGGGAAGAGACCCAGTACTTC. Full variable domain (outside the CDR3, taken from reference TRBV5-1 and TRBJ2-5): KAGVTQTPRYLIKTRGQQVTLSCSPISGHRSVSWYQQTPGQGLQFLFEYFSETQRNKGNFPGRFSGRQFSNSRSEMNVSTLELGDSALYLCASSGDWEETQYFGPGTRLLVL.

This CDR3 is CASSRLYEQYF. In nucleotides, the CDR3 is TGTGCCAGCAGCCGTCTCTACGAGCAGTACTTC. The chain links TRBV13 to TRBJ2-7; D is unclear. Trimming removed 5 bases from V and 3 bases from J, with 5 bases in between. The germline V gene encodes CDR1 PRHDT and CDR2 FYEKMQ (reference sequence). The CDR3 loop spans 11 amino acids. Full variable domain (remainder filled in from reference TRBV13 and TRBJ2-7): AAGVIQSPRHLIKEKRETATLKCYPIPRHDTVYWYQQGPGQDPQFLISFYEKMQSDKGSIPDRFSAQQFSDYHSELNMSSLELGDSALYFCASSRLYEQYFGPGTRLTVT.

V usage is TRBV2 and J usage is TRBJ2-3; 8 bases are a match to TRBD1. J gave up 0 bases and V 5 bases, and 4 bases lay outside the gene matches. The length of the CDR3 is 15 residues. Germline V gene lookup returns CDR1 SNHLY and CDR2 FYNNEI. The CDR3 spells CASSKRTGSTDTQYF. CDR3 coding DNA: TGTGCCAGCAGTAAGAGGACAGGGAGCACAGATACGCAGTATTTT.

The chain employs TRBV25-1 and TRBJ2-1; D remains unclear. V was pared by 6 bases and J by 5 bases, with 5 bases between. The V gene's germline CDR1 is MGHDK and CDR2 SYGVNS. This CDR3 has 11 amino acids. The CDR3 nucleotides are TGTGCCAGCAGAGCGAACAATGAGCAGTTCTTC. This codes for CASRANNEQFF.

This clonotype has more than one count but fewer than ten. This chain uses TRBV11-2 with TRBJ2-2; tentatively, D is TRBD1 (7 bases). V shed 5 bases and J shed 0 bases, with 10 bases lying between them. The CDR3 extends over 15 amino acids. From germline, CDR1 is SGHAT and CDR2 FQNNGV. CDR3 in DNA: TGTGCCAGCAGCCGGGGGACAGCGAACACCGGGGAGCTGTTTTTT. Translation: CASSRGTANTGELFF.